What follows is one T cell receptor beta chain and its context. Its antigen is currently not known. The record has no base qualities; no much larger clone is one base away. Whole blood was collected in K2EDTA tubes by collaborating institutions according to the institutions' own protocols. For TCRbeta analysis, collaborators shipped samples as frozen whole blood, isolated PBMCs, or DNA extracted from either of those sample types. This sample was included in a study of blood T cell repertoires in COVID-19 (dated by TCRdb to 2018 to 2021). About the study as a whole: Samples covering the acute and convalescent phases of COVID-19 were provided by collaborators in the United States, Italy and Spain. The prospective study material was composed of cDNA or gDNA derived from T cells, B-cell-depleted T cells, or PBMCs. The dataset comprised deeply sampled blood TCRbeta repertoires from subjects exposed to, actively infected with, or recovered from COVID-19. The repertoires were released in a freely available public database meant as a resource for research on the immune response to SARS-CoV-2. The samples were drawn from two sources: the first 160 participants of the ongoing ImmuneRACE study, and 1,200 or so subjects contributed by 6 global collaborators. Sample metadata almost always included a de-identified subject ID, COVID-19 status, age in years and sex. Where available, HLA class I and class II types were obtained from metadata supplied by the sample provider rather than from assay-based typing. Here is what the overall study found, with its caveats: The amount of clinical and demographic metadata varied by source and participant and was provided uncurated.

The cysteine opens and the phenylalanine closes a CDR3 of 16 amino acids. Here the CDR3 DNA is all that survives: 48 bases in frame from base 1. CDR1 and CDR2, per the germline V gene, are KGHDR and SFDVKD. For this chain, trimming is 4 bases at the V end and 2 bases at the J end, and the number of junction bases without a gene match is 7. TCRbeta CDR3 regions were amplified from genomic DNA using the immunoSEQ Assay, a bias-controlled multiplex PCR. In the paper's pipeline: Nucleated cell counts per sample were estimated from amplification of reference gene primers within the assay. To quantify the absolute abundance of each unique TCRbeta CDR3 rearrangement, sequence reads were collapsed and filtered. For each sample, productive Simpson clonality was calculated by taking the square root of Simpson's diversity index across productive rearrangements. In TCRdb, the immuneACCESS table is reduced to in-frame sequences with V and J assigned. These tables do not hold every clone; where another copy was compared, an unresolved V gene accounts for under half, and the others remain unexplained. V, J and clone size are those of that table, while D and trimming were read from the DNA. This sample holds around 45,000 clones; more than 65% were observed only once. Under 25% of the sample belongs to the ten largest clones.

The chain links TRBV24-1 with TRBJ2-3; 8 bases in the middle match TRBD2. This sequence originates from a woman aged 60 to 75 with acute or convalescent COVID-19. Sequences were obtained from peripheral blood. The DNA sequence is TGTGCCACCAGTGAGGGGACTAGGACATACACAGATACGCAGTATTTT. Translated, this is CATSEGTRTYTDTQYF.